This T cell receptor beta chain was found in a study of blood T cell repertoires in COVID-19. Study details: The United States, Italy and Spain provided the acute and convalescent COVID-19 samples. The analysed material was cDNA or gDNA that came from T cells, B-cell-depleted T cells, or PBMCs.

The authors' processing: From reference gene primer amplification, estimates of nucleated cell counts were derived. The protocol was immunoSEQ multiplex PCR, while the TCRdb copy is restricted to in-frame clones and leaves out a portion. V and J calls and clone size follow that table, whereas D and trimming were derived from the DNA. The table lists around 77,000 clones, over 80% of them singletons. Trimming cost V 3 bases and J 0 bases; bases outside gene matches: 18. Looked up from germline, CDR1 is SNHLY and CDR2 is FYNNEI. The CDR3 length is 23 residues. This TCR was recovered from a human donor in a cohort sampled during active COVID-19. Material for sequencing was peripheral blood. V usage is TRBV2 and J usage is TRBJ2-1; 15 bases agree with TRBD2. The CDR3 DNA follows: TGTGCCAGCAGTGATACCGGGACTAGCGGGGGGCCGAGCCCGCCTTCCTCCTACAATGAGCAGTTCTTC. Its translation is CASSDTGTSGGPSPPSSYNEQFF.